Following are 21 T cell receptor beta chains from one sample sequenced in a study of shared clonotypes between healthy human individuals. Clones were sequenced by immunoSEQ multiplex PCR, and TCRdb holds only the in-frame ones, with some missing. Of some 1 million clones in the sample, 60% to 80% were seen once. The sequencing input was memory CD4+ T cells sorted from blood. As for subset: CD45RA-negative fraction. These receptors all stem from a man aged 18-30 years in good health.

The CDR3 here is CASSSSGGSKTEAFF. The DNA of the CDR3 is TGCGCCAGCAGCTCGTCCGGGGGTAGTAAGACTGAAGCTTTCTTT. The chain is built from TRBV5-1 and TRBJ1-1; D is possibly TRBD1 (5 bases). Trimming stripped 3 bases from V and 5 bases from J, with 17 bases between. Germline CDR1 and CDR2: SGHRS and YFSETQ. This CDR3 is 15 amino acids long.

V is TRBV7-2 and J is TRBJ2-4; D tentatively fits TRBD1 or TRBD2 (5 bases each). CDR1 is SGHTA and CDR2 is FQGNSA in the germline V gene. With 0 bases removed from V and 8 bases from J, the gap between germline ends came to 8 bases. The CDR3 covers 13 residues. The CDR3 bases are TGTGCCAGCAGCTTAGCCAGGGACGACATTCAGTACTTC. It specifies CASSLARDDIQYF. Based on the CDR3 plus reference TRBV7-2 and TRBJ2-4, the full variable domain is GAGVSQSPSNKVTEKGKDVELRCDPISGHTALYWYRQSLGQGLEFLIYFQGNSAPDKSGLPSDRFSAERTGGSVSTLTIQRTQQEDSAVYLCASSLARDDIQYFGAGTRLSVL.

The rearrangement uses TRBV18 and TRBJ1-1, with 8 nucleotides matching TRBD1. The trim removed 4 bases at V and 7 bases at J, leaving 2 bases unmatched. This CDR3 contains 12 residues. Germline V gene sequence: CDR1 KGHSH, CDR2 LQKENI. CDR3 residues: CASSRDRYEAFF. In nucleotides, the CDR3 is TGTGCCAGCTCACGGGACAGGTATGAAGCTTTCTTT.

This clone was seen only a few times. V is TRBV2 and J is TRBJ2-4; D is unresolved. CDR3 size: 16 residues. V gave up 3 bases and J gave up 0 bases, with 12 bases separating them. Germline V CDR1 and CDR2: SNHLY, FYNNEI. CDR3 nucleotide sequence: TGTGCCAGCAGTGATACGGCTTCAGTAGCCAAAAACATTCAGTACTTC. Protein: CASSDTASVAKNIQYF. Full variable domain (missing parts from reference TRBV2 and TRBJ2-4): EPEVTQTPSHQVTQMGQEVILRCVPISNHLYFYWYRQILGQKVEFLVSFYNNEISEKSEIFDDQFSVERPDGSNFTLKIRSTKLEDSAMYFCASSDTASVAKNIQYFGAGTRLSVL.

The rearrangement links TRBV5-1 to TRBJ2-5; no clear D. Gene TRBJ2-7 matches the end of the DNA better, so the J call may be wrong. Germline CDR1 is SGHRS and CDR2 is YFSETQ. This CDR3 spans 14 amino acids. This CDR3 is CASSLEVSSYEQYF. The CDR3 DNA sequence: TGCGCCAGCAGCTTGGAGGTCAGCTCCTACGAGCAGTACTTC.

Written as DNA, the CDR3 is TGTGCCAGCAGCCTGCTCACAGGGGGATTAGAGACCCAGTACTTC. Its protein is CASSLLTGGLETQYF. V is TRBV6-1 and J is TRBJ2-5, with 8 nucleotides matching TRBD1. Germline trimming cut 6 bases from V and 4 bases from J; bases unmatched to any gene: 10. The CDR3 sequence is 15 residues long. CDR1 is MNHNS and CDR2 is SASEGT in the germline V gene.

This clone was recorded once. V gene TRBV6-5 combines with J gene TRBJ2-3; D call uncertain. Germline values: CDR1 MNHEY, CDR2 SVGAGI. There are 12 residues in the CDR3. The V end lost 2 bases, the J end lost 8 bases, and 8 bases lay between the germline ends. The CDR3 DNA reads TGTGCCAGCAGTTACGGATCGGGTACGCAGTATTTT. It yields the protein CASSYGSGTQYF.

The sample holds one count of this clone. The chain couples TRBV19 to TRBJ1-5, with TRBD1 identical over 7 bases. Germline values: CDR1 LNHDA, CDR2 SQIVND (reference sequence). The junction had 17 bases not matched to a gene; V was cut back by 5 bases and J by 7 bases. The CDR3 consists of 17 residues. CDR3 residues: CASSRGFGQVGSQPQHF. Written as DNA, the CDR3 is TGTGCCAGTAGTCGGGGTTTTGGACAGGTGGGGAGCCAGCCCCAGCATTTT.

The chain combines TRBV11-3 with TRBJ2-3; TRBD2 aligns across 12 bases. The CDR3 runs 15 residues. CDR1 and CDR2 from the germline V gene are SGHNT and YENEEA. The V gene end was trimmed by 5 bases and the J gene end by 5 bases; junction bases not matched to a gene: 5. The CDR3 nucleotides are TGTGCCAGCAGCCCTAGCGGGAGGGCCGAAGATACGCAGTATTTT. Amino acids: CASSPSGRAEDTQYF.

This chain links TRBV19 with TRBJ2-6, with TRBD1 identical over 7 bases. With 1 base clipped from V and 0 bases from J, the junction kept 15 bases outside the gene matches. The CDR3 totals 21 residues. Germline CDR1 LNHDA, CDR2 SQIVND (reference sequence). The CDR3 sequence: CASSIGGTASSPRSGANVLTF. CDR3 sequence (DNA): TGTGCCAGTAGTATAGGGGGGACAGCCAGCTCGCCCCGCTCTGGGGCCAACGTCCTGACTTTC.

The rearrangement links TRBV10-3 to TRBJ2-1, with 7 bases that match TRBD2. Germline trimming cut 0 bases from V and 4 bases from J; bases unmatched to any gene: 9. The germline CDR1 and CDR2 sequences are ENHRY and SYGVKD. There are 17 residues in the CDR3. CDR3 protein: CAISESNGRRGYNEQFF. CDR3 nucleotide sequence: TGTGCCATCAGTGAGTCGAACGGGAGGAGGGGTTACAATGAGCAGTTCTTC.

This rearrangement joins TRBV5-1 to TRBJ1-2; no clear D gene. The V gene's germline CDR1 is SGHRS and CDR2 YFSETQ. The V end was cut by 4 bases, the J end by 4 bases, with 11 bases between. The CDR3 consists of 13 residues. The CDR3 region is CASSPDGFYGYTF. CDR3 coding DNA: TGCGCCAGCAGCCCGGACGGATTCTATGGCTACACCTTC.

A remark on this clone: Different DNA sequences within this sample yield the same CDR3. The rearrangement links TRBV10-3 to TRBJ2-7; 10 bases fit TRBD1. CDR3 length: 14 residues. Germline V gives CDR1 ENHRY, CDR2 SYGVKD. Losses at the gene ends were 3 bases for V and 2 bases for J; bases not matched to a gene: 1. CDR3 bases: TGTGCCATCAGTGAAGGACAGGGGGCCTACGAGCAGTACTTC. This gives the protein CAISEGQGAYEQYF.

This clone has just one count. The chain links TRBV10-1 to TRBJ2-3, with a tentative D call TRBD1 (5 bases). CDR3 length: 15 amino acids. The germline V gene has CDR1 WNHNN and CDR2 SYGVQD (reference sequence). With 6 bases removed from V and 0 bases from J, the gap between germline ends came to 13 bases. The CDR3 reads CASSESGASTDTQYF. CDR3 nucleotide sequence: TGCGCCAGCAGCGAATCTGGGGCGAGCACAGATACGCAGTATTTT.

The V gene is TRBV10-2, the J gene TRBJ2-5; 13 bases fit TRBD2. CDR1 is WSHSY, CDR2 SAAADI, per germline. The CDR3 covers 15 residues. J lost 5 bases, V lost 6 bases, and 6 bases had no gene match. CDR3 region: CASRGTSGIGETQYF. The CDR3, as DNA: TGCGCCAGCAGGGGGACTAGCGGGATTGGGGAGACCCAGTACTTC.

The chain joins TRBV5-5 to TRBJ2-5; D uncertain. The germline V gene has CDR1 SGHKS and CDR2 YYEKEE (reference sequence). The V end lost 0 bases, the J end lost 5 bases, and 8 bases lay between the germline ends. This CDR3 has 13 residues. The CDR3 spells CASSLGLSETQYF. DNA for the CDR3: TGTGCCAGCAGCTTGGGGCTCTCCGAGACCCAGTACTTC. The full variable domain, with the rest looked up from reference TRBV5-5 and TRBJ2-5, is DAGVTQSPTHLIKTRGQQVTLRCSPISGHKSVSWYQQVLGQGPQFIFQYYEKEERGRGNFPDRFSARQFPNYSSELNVNALLLGDSALYLCASSLGLSETQYFGPGTRLLVL.

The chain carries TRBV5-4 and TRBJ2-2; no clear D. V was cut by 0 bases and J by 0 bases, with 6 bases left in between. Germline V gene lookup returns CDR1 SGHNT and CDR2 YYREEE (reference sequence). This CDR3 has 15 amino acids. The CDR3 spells CASSLDPSNTGELFF. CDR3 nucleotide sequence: TGTGCCAGCAGCTTGGATCCATCGAACACCGGGGAGCTGTTTTTT.

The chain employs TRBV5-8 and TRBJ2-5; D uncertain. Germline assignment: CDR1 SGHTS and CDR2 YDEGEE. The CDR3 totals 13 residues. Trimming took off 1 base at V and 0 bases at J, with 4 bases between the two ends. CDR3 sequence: CASSLSHQETQYF. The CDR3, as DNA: TGTGCCAGCAGCTTGTCCCACCAAGAGACCCAGTACTTC.

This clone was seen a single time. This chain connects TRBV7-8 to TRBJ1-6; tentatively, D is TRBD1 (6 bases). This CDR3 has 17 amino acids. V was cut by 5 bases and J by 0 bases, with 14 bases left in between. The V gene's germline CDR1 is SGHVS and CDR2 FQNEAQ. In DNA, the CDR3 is TGTGCCAGCAGCAAACAACAGGGCAGCTCCTATAATTCACCCCTCCACTTT. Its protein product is CASSKQQGSSYNSPLHF.

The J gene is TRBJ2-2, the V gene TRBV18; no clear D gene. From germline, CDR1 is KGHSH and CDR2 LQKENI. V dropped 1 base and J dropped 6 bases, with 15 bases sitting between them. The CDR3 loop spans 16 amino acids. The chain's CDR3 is CASSPLSWASPGELFF. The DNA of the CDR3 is TGTGCCAGCTCACCACTTTCCTGGGCCTCCCCCGGGGAGCTGTTTTTT.

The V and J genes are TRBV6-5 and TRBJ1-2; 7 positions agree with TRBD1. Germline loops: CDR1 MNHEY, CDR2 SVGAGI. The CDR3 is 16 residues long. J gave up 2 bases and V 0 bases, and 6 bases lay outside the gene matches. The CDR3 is CASSYSITGANYGYTF. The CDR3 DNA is TGTGCCAGCAGTTACTCGATTACAGGGGCCAACTATGGCTACACCTTC.